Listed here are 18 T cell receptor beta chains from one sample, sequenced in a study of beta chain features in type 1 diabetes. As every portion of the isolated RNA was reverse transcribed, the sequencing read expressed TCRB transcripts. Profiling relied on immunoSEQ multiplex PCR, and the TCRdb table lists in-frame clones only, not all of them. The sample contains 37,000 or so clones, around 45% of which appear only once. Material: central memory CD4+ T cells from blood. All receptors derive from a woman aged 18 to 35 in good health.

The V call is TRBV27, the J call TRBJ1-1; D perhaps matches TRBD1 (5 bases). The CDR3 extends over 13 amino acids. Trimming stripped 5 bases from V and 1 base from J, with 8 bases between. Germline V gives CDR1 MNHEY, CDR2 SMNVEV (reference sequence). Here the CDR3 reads CASSLGQNTEAFF. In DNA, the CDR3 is TGTGCCAGCAGTCTCGGACAGAACACTGAAGCTTTCTTT.

CDR3 in DNA: TGCAGCGTTGATGGGACAGGGACCTATGGCTACACCTTC. It yields the protein CSVDGTGTYGYTF. J is TRBJ1-2 and V is TRBV29-1, with 9 bases aligning to TRBD1. The germline V gene encodes CDR1 SQVTM and CDR2 ANQGSEA. The ends lost 3 bases at V and 4 bases at J; junction bases unmatched: 3. This CDR3 has 13 residues.

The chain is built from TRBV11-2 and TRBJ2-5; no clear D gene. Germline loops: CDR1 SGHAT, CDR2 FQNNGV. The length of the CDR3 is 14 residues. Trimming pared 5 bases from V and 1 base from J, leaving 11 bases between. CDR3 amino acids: CASSPSLIQETQYF. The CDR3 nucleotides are TGTGCCAGCAGCCCTTCACTAATCCAAGAGACCCAGTACTTC.

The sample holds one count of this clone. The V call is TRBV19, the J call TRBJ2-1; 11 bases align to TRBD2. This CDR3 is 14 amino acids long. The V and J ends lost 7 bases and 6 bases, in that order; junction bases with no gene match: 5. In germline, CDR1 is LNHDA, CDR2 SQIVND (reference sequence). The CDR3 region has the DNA TGTGCCAGTACGGTAGCGGGGGGGCTCAATGAGCAGTTCTTC. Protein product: CASTVAGGLNEQFF.

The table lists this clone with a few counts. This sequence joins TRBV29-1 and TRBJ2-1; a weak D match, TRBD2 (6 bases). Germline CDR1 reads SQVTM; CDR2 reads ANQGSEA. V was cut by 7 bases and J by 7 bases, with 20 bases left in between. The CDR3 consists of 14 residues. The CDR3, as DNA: TGCAGCGGTTCTCCTGGGACTCGAGAGAATGAGCAGTTCTTC. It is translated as CSGSPGTRENEQFF.

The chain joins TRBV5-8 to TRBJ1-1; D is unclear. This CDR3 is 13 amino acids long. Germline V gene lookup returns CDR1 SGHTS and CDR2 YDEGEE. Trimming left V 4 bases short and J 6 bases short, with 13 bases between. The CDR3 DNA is TGTGCCAGCAGCCCCGGGGAGGTTCCTGAAGCTTTCTTT. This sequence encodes CASSPGEVPEAFF.

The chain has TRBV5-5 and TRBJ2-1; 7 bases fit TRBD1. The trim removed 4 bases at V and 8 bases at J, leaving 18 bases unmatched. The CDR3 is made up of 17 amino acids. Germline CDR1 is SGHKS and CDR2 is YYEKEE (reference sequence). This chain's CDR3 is CASSHFRDSGRGDEQFF. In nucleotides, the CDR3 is TGTGCCAGCAGCCACTTCCGGGACAGCGGCCGAGGTGATGAGCAGTTCTTC. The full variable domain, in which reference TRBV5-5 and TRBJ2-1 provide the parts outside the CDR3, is DAGVTQSPTHLIKTRGQQVTLRCSPISGHKSVSWYQQVLGQGPQFIFQYYEKEERGRGNFPDRFSARQFPNYSSELNVNALLLGDSALYLCASSHFRDSGRGDEQFFGPGTRLTVL.

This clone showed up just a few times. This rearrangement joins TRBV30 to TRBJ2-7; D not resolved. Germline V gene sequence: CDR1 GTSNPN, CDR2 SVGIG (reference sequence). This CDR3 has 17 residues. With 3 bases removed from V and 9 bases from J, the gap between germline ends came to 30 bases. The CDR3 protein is CAWSGQGVTATRLGQYF. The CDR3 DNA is TGTGCCTGGAGCGGCCAAGGAGTGACGGCGACCAGATTGGGGCAGTACTTC.

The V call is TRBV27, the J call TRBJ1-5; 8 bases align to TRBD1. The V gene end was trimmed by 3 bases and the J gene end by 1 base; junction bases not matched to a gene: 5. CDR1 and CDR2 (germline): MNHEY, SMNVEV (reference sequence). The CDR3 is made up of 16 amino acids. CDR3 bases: TGTGCCAGCAGTTTGTCTGACAGGGGAAGCAATCAGCCCCAGCATTTT. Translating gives CASSLSDRGSNQPQHF.

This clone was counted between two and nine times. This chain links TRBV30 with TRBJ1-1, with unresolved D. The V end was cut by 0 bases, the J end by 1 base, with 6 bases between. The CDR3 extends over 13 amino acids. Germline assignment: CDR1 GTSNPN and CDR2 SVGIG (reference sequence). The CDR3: CAWSVNRNTEAFF. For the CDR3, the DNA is TGTGCCTGGAGTGTGAACAGGAACACTGAAGCTTTCTTT.

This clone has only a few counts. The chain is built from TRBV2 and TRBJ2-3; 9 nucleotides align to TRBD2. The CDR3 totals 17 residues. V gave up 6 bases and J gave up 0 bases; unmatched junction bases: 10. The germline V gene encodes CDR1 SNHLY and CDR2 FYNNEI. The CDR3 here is CASSPIFTSGSTDTQYF. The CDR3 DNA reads TGTGCCAGCAGCCCGATATTTACTAGCGGGAGCACAGATACGCAGTATTTT.

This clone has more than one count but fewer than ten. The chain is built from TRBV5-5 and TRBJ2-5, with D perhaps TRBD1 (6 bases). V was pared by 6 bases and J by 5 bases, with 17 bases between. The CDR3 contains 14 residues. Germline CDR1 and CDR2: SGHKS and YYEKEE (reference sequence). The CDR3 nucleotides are TGTGCCAGCACCATTGTTGGGGGCGGGGAGACCCAGTACTTC. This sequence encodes CASTIVGGGETQYF.

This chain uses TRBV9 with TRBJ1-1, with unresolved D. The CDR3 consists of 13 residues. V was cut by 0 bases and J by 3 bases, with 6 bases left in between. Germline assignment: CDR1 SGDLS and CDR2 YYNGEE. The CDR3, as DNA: TGTGCCAGCAGCGTAGATTCGGACACTGAAGCTTTCTTT. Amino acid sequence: CASSVDSDTEAFF.

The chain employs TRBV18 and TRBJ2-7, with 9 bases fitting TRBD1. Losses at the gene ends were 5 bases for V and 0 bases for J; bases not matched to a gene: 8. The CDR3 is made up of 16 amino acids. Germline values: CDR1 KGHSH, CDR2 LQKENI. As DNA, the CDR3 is TGTGCCAGCTCAGGACAGGGGTCAGGAGGCTCCTACGAGCAGTACTTC. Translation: CASSGQGSGGSYEQYF. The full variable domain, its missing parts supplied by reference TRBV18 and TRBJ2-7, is NAGVMQNPRHLVRRRGQEARLRCSPMKGHSHVYWYRQLPEEGLKFMVYLQKENIIDESGMPKERFSAEFPKEGPSILRIQQVVRGDSAAYFCASSGQGSGGSYEQYFGPGTRLTVT.

CDR3 sequence reads: CAWSAGRSGETQYF. DNA of the CDR3: TGTGCCTGGAGTGCAGGAAGGTCGGGGGAGACCCAGTACTTC. The rearrangement links TRBV30 to TRBJ2-5, with D possibly being TRBD2 (5 bases). Trimming removed 1 base from V and 5 bases from J, with 14 bases in between. CDR1 and CDR2 from the germline V gene are GTSNPN and SVGIG (reference sequence). The CDR3 is 14 amino acids.

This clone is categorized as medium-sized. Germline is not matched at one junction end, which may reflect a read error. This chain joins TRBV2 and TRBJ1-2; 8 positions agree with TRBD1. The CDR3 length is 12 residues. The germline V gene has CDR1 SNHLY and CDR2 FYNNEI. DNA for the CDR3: TGTGCCAGCAGTGAGCCCGGGACAGGAGGATACTTC. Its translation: CASSEPGTGGYF. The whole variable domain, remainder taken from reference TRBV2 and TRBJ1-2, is EPEVTQTPSHQVTQMGQEVILRCVPISNHLYFYWYRQILGQKVEFLVSFYNNEISEKSEIFDDQFSVERPDGSNFTLKIRSTKLEDSAMYFCASSEPGTGGYFGSGTRLTVV.

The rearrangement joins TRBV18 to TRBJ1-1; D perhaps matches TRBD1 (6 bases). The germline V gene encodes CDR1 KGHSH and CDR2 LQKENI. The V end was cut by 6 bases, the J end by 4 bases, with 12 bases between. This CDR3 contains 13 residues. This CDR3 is CASSAGEFTEAFF. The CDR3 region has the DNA TGTGCCAGCTCCGCAGGGGAATTCACTGAAGCTTTCTTT.

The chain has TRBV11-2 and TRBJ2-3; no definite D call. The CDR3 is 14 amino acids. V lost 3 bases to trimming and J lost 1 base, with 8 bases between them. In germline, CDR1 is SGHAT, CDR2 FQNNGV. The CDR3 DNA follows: TGTGCCAGCAGCTTCCTCCTCCGCACAGATACGCAGTATTTT. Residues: CASSFLLRTDTQYF.